This is a list of T cell receptor beta chains from one sample in a study of blood T cell repertoires in COVID-19. This table comes from immunoSEQ multiplex PCR, and its TCRdb copy is limited to in-frame clones, with some not included. Here the sample spans 300,000 to 450,000 clones, approximately 89% being singletons. Sequencing was performed on PBMCs or T cells enriched from blood (not recorded which). The receptors derive from a man aged 25 to 40 who had recovered from COVID-19. Both conserved end residues are part of each CDR3. The D gene is left open where the match is weak. The size entry is marked missing in some rows and otherwise reads once, few, many or a size class.

clone size	V gene	D gene	J gene	CDR3 protein	CDR3 DNA
NA	TRBV10-1	TRBD2	TRBJ2-3	CASSDIAGGSDTQYF	TGCGCCAGCAGTGATATTGCGGGGGGGTCGGATACGCAGTATTTT
NA	TRBV4-3	TRBD2	TRBJ2-6	CASSQDNALAGLSGANVLTF	TGCGCCAGCAGCCAAGATAACGCACTAGCGGGACTCTCTGGGGCCAACGTCCTGACTTTC
NA	TRBV5-1	NA	TRBJ1-2	CASSFQPRVNYGYTF	TGCGCCAGCAGCTTTCAACCGAGAGTTAACTATGGCTACACCTTC
NA	TRBV6-5	NA	TRBJ1-2	CASNPNVGGYGYTF	TGTGCCAGCAACCCCAACGTAGGGGGCTATGGCTACACCTTC
NA	TRBV4-1	NA	TRBJ1-6	CASSKGDIESPLHF	TGCGCCAGCAGCAAAGGGGACATTGAGTCACCCCTCCACTTT
NA	TRBV19	TRBD1	TRBJ1-5	CASRGTGSNQPQHF	TGTGCCAGTAGGGGGACAGGAAGCAATCAGCCCCAGCATTTT
NA	TRBV9	NA	TRBJ2-3	CASSAQDNRVGTDTQYF	TGTGCCAGCAGCGCGCAGGATAACAGGGTAGGCACAGATACGCAGTATTTT
NA	TRBV6-5	TRBD1	TRBJ2-3	CASSSGQGTDTQYF	TGTGCCAGCAGTTCGGGACAGGGCACAGATACGCAGTATTTT
NA	TRBV4-3	TRBD1	TRBJ2-7	CASSQDQGGMYEQYF	TGCGCCAGCAGCCAAGATCAAGGGGGCATGTACGAGCAGTACTTC
NA	TRBV27	TRBD2	TRBJ2-7	CASSLEGGGVYEQYF	TGTGCCAGCAGTTTAGAAGGCGGGGGGGTATACGAGCAGTACTTC
NA	TRBV18	NA	TRBJ1-2	CASSPGRDGYTF	TGTGCCAGCTCACCGGGCAGGGATGGCTACACCTTC
NA	TRBV7-8	NA	TRBJ1-4	CASKKQGPGEKLFF	TGTGCCAGCAAGAAACAGGGTCCGGGGGAAAAACTGTTTTTT
NA	TRBV9	NA	TRBJ1-3	CASSGGTDSSGNTIYF	TGTGCCAGCAGCGGCGGGACCGACAGCTCTGGAAACACCATATATTTT
NA	TRBV20-1	TRBD1	TRBJ1-2	CSAWGQNGYTF	TGCAGTGCTTGGGGACAGAATGGCTACACCTTC
NA	TRBV10-1	TRBD1	TRBJ2-1	CASSGAPDRDRNEQFF	TGCGCCAGCAGTGGGGCCCCGGACAGGGATCGGAATGAGCAGTTCTTC
once	TRBV6-5	TRBD1	TRBJ1-2	CASSYADRGLYGYTF	TGTGCCAGCAGTTACGCGGACAGGGGGCTGTATGGCTACACCTTC
once	TRBV30	NA	TRBJ1-2	CAWIGREGNGYTF	TGTGCCTGGATCGGACGGGAGGGGAATGGCTACACCTTC
once	TRBV15	TRBD1	TRBJ1-6	CATSRVPGTGRPALHF	TGTGCCACCAGCAGAGTGCCCGGGACAGGGAGACCAGCCCTCCACTTT
once	TRBV18	TRBD1	TRBJ1-1	CASSYWDREAFF	TGTGCCAGCTCATACTGGGACAGAGAAGCTTTCTTT
NA	TRBV21-1	NA	TRBJ2-7	CASSKEVAGANHEQYF	TGTGCCAGCAGCAAAGAGGTCGCGGGGGCGAACCACGAGCAGTACTTC
NA	TRBV9	TRBD2	TRBJ2-1	CASSVASGVYNEQFF	TGTGCCAGCAGCGTAGCTAGCGGGGTCTACAATGAGCAGTTCTTC
NA	TRBV6-2/TRBV6-3	NA	TRBJ2-2	CASSYWSASRPGELFF	TGTGCCAGCAGTTACTGGAGCGCAAGCCGTCCTGGGGAGCTGTTTTTT
NA	TRBV18	TRBD2	TRBJ2-3	CASSGQRGSDTQYF	TGTGCCAGCAGCGGTCAGCGGGGGTCAGATACGCAGTATTTT